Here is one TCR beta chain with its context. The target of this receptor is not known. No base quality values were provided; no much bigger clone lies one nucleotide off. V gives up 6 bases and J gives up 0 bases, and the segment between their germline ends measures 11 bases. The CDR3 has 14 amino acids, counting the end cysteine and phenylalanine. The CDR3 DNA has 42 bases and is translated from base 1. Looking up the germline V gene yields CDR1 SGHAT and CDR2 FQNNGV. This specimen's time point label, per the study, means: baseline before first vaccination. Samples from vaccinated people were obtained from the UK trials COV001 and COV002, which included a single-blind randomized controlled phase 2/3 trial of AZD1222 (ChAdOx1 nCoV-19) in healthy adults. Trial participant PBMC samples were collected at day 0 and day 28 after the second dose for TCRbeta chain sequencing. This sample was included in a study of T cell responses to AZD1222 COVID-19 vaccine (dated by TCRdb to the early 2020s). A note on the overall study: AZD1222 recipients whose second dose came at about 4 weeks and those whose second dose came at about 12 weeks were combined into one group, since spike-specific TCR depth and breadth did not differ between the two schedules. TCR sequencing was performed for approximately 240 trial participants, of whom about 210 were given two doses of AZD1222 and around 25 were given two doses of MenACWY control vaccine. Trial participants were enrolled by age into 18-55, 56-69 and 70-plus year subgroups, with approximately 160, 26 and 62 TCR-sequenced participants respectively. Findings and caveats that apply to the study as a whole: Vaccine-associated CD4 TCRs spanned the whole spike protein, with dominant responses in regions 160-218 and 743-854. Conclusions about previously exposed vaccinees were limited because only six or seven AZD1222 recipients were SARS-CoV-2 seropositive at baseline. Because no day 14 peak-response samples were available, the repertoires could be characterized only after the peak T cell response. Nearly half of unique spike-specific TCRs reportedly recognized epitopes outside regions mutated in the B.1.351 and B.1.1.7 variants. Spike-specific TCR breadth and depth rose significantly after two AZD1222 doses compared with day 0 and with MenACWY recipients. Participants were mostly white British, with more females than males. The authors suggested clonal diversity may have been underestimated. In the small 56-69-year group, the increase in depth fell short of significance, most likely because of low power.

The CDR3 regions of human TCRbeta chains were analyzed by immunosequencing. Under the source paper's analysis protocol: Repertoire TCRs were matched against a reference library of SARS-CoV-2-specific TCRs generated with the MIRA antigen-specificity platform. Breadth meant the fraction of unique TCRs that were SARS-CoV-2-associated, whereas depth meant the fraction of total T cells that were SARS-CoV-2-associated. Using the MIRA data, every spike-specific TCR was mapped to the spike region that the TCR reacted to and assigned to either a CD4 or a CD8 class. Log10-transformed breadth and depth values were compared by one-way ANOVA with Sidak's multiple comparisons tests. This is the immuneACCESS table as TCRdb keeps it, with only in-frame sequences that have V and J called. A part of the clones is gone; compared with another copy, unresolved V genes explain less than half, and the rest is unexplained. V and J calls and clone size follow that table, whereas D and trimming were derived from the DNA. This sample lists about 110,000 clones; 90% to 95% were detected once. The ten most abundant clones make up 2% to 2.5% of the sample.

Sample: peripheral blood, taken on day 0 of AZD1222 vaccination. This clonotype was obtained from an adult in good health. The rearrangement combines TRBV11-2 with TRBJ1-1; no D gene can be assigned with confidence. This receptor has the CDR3 CASRKGGVNTEAFF. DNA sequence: TGTGCCAGCAGAAAGGGTGGTGTGAACACTGAAGCTTTCTTT.